This T cell receptor (beta chain) was identified in a study of regulatory T cells in long-lasting Graves disease. Study at large: Graves' patients with a new diagnosis had received antithyroid drugs under 3 months.

This clonotype was seen more than once but under ten times. As to time point: newly diagnosed GD, antithyroid drugs for less than 3 months. From RNA extracted from PBMCs, the TCR library was made. Through Arm-PCR of CDR3 regions and iRepertoire HTBI primers, TCR beta libraries were built. Each CDR3 protein gets one entry after TCRdb re-called the multiplex PCR reads with MiXCR. Of hundreds of thousands of distinct CDR3 sequences in the sample, 15% to 20% were seen once. The V gene's germline CDR1 is SGHTS and CDR2 YDEGEE. The CDR3 has 13 residues. The germline V and J ends were trimmed by 5 bases and 9 bases, with 12 bases remaining between them. These sequences were also reported in another study, on T cells in Graves' hyperthyroidism and ophthalmopathy. That study reports: Patients showing uncontrolled infection, other autoimmune disease, pregnancy or lactation were ineligible.

The specimen comprised peripheral blood mononuclear cells (PBMCs), sampled at new diagnosis, from a patient treated with antithyroid drugs. The origin of this receptor is a man between 18 and 29 years old with Graves disease. The V call is TRBV5-8, the J call TRBJ1-6; a possible D gene is TRBD1 (6 bases). DNA of the CDR3: TGTGCCAGCAGGCAAACAGGGTCTTCACCCCTCCACTTT. It translates to CASRQTGSSPLHF.